This T cell receptor (beta chain) came from a study of cytomegalovirus exposure and HLA in healthy donors. A multiplex PCR was run with 60 Vbeta primers and 13 Jbeta primers. Sequenced by immunoSEQ multiplex PCR; TCRdb stores in-frame clones only, minus some. The sample shows 150,000 to 200,000 clones, and about 6.8% sits with its ten largest clones. V dropped 1 base and J dropped 2; count of bases not matched to a gene: 8. Germline V gene lookup returns CDR1 LGHNA and CDR2 YNFKEQ. The CDR3 sequence is 18 residues long. The clonotype originates from a man in his thirties or forties in good health and CMV-seronegative. V usage is TRBV4-2 and J usage is TRBJ2-3; the match to TRBD2 covers 11 bases. The sequenced sample was PBMCs. CDR3 bases: TGTGCCAGCAGCCAAGTGTCACTAGCGGGGGAAACCACAGATACGCAGTATTTT. As protein: CASSQVSLAGETTDTQYF.